The rows below give T cell receptor beta chains drawn from one sample of a study of blood T cell repertoires in COVID-19. Only in-frame clones appear in the TCRdb table, and some are missing; sequencing was by immunoSEQ multiplex PCR. The sample has 150,000 or so clones, about nine tenths seen once. Sample: PBMCs or T cells enriched from blood (not recorded which). These receptors were obtained from a man aged 45-60 years who had recovered from COVID-19. Each CDR3 is given with its conserved first and last residue. Fields, in order: V gene, clone size, D gene, J gene, CDR3 DNA, CDR3 protein. The D gene is left open where the match is weak. Not every row has a clone size; where given, it reads once, few, many or a size class.

>TRBV6-5|.|TRBD1|TRBJ2-7
TGTGCCAGCAGTTACAACTACGGGACAGGAATTTACGAGCAGTACTTC
CASSYNYGTGIYEQYF
>TRBV2|.|.|TRBJ1-2
TGTGCCAGCAGCCAGGCTGCAGGCTACACCTTC
CASSQAAGYTF
>TRBV28|.|.|TRBJ2-3
TGTGCCAGCACCTTTAGGTGGAAGGGGAGCACAGATACGCAGTATTTT
CASTFRWKGSTDTQYF
>TRBV5-4|.|.|TRBJ2-7
TGTGCCAGCAGCCGAAGGGCGGGAACCTCCTACGAGCAGTACTTC
CASSRRAGTSYEQYF
>TRBV18|.|TRBD1|TRBJ1-2
TGTGCCAGCTCACCACAGACAGGGTCTAACCACACCTTC
CASSPQTGSNHTF
>TRBV11-1|.|TRBD1|TRBJ1-1
TGTGCCAGCAGCTCGGACAGGTGGGACACTGAAGCTTTCTTT
CASSSDRWDTEAFF
>TRBV7-3|.|.|TRBJ1-1
TGTGCCAGCAGCTTAACGTTAGCTAACACTGAAGCTTTCTTT
CASSLTLANTEAFF
>TRBV3-1/TRBV3-2|.|.|TRBJ1-2
TGTGCCAGCAGCCAAGTTAGGGCAGGGGGCTACACCTTC
CASSQVRAGGYTF
>TRBV24-1|.|.|TRBJ2-1
TGTGCCACCAGTGATAGGGACACCGTGGGTGAGCAGTTCTTC
CATSDRDTVGEQFF
>TRBV3-1/TRBV3-2|few|.|TRBJ2-3
TGTGCCAGCAGCCAAGTTGGATTTCGAAGGGGCCTGACAGATACGCAGTATTTT
CASSQVGFRRGLTDTQYF
>TRBV10-1|.|.|TRBJ1-6
TGCGCCAGCAGTGGACAGTATCCTAATTCACCCCTCCACTTT
CASSGQYPNSPLHF
>TRBV3-1/TRBV3-2|.|.|TRBJ1-1
TGTGCCAGCAGCCTTATCGCAGCGGACACTGAAGCTTTCTTT
CASSLIAADTEAFF
>TRBV24-1|.|.|TRBJ2-5
TGTGCCACACGACCCCGGGGGAGCCAAGAGACCCAGTACTTC
CATRPRGSQETQYF
>TRBV23-1|.|TRBD2|TRBJ2-1
TGCGCCAGCAGTCGTCCCTCAACGGGATTGAAGACTAGCGGACCCTACAATGAGCAGTTCTTC
CASSRPSTGLKTSGPYNEQFF
>TRBV5-1|.|TRBD2|TRBJ2-1
TGCGCCAGCAGCTCTTCGACTAGCGGGGGTCACAATGAGCAGTTCTTC
CASSSSTSGGHNEQFF
>TRBV6-2/TRBV6-3|.|.|TRBJ1-1
TGTGCCAGCAGCACGGGGGGCACTGAAGCTTTCTTT
CASSTGGTEAFF
>TRBV6-2/TRBV6-3|.|.|TRBJ1-5
TGTGCCAGCAGTGTAAACCAGGGGATTCAGCCCCAGCATTTT
CASSVNQGIQPQHF
>TRBV11-1|.|.|TRBJ1-6
TGTGCCAGCAGCTCCCGTTCCCTGGGGGCGAATTCACCCCTCCACTTT
CASSSRSLGANSPLHF
>TRBV5-5|.|.|TRBJ2-1
TGTGCCAGCAGCTTTGACACCTACAATGAGCAGTTCTTC
CASSFDTYNEQFF
>TRBV5-5|.|TRBD1|TRBJ1-1
TGTGCCAGCAGACCTCGGGACAGGGGGCAGGGCACTGAAGCTTTCTTT
CASRPRDRGQGTEAFF
>TRBV7-9|.|TRBD1|TRBJ1-6
TGTGCCAGCAGCGGGGACAGGGACAATTCACCCCTCCACTTT
CASSGDRDNSPLHF
>TRBV2|.|.|TRBJ2-3
TGTGCCAGCAGAGGACGGGGATCCAGCACAGATACGCAGTATTTT
CASRGRGSSTDTQYF
>TRBV19|.|.|TRBJ2-1
TGTGCCAGTAGTATAACAGCCCGGTCGGATGAGCAGTTCTTC
CASSITARSDEQFF
>TRBV2|.|.|TRBJ2-2
TGTGCCAGCAGTGGACCCCCGGGACAAACCACCGGGGAGCTGTTTTTT
CASSGPPGQTTGELFF
>TRBV15|.|.|TRBJ1-2
TGTGCCACCAGCAGAGCGGGGAAGGGCGGCTACACCTTC
CATSRAGKGGYTF
>TRBV28|.|.|TRBJ1-2
TGTGCCAGCAGTTTTTCCGGGGTAGGCTATGGCTACACCTTC
CASSFSGVGYGYTF
>TRBV7-7|.|.|TRBJ2-5
TGTGCTAGCAGCCCCATTGAGGAGACCCAGTACTTC
CASSPIEETQYF
>TRBV5-1|.|TRBD2|TRBJ2-5
TGCGCCAGCAGCTCAGCGGGAGCGGGAGAGACCCAGTACTTC
CASSSAGAGETQYF
>TRBV5-6|.|TRBD2|TRBJ2-5
TGTGCCAGCAGCGGGGGACTAGCACTTATGGGGCAAGAGACCCAGTACTTC
CASSGGLALMGQETQYF
>TRBV5-1|.|TRBD1|TRBJ2-3
TGCGCCAGCAGCTCGGGACAGGGTCTATATACGCAGTATTTT
CASSSGQGLYTQYF
>TRBV5-1|.|TRBD2|TRBJ2-7
TGCGCCAGCAGTTCTCGGACTAGCGGACCCTACGAGCAGTACTTC
CASSSRTSGPYEQYF
>TRBV28|.|.|TRBJ1-2
TGTGCCAGCAGTTTACCTGGAGTCTATGGCTACACCTTC
CASSLPGVYGYTF
>TRBV7-2|.|.|TRBJ2-3
TGTGCCAGCAGCTCAGCCGACTGGGTAGATACGCAGTATTTT
CASSSADWVDTQYF
>TRBV25-1|.|.|TRBJ2-5
TGTGCCAGCAGTGAATCGGGGAGCTTGGAGACCCAGTACTTC
CASSESGSLETQYF
>TRBV7-8|.|.|TRBJ1-5
TGTGCCAGCAGCTTAGCCCAAGCGAAAGGTCAGCCCCAGCATTTT
CASSLAQAKGQPQHF
>TRBV5-4|.|TRBD1|TRBJ2-7
TGTGCCAGCAGCCTGGAACCTGACAGGGGGCTCTACGAGCAGTACTTC
CASSLEPDRGLYEQYF
>TRBV14|.|TRBD1|TRBJ1-1
TGTGCCAGCAGCCATTCTCGGCAGGGGGGCCTAAAGGACACTGAAGCTTTCTTT
CASSHSRQGGLKDTEAFF
>TRBV12-3/TRBV12-4|.|.|TRBJ2-7
TGTGCCAGCAGTTTATCGGCAGGGGTTGAGCAGTACTTC
CASSLSAGVEQYF
>TRBV19|.|.|TRBJ1-1
TGTGCCAGTAGTATAGAGGCCAGGAACACTGAAGCTTTCTTT
CASSIEARNTEAFF
>TRBV6-5|.|.|TRBJ2-3
TGTGCCAGCAGTTTGGGCCTCCCTAGCACAGATACGCAGTATTTT
CASSLGLPSTDTQYF
>TRBV12-3/TRBV12-4|.|.|TRBJ1-2
TGTGCCAGCAGTCCGGACAGCAGCTATGGCTACACCTTC
CASSPDSSYGYTF
>TRBV28|.|.|TRBJ1-3
TGTGCCAGCAGTTTAACCCTCAGCTCTGGAAACACCATATATTTT
CASSLTLSSGNTIYF
>TRBV2|.|.|TRBJ1-1
TGTGCCAGCAGCAGGGGCAAAATGACTGAAGCTTTCTTT
CASSRGKMTEAFF
>TRBV7-6|.|.|TRBJ1-1
TGTGCCAGCAGCTCCAGGCCCGCAGGGGTAATGAACACTGAAGCTTTCTTT
CASSSRPAGVMNTEAFF
>TRBV20-1|.|.|TRBJ1-2
TGCAGTGCCCCTGAACAGGGCTACACCTTC
CSAPEQGYTF
>TRBV10-3|.|.|TRBJ1-5
TGTGCCATCAGTGAACTACAGGCGACTCAGCCCCAGCATTTT
CAISELQATQPQHF
>TRBV9|.|TRBD2|TRBJ2-3
TGTGCCAGCAGCGCCACCGGGACTAGCGGTGGAGATACGCAATATTTT
CASSATGTSGGDTQYF
>TRBV2|.|TRBD2|TRBJ2-1
TGTGCCACCAAGGGACTAGCGACCTACAATGAGCAGTTCTTC
CATKGLATYNEQFF
>TRBV28|.|.|TRBJ1-2
TGTGCCAGCCTCGGGGGTGGGTATGGCTACACCTTC
CASLGGGYGYTF
>TRBV14|.|.|TRBJ1-2
TGTGCCAGCAGGGGGGCAATCTATGGCTACACCTTC
CASRGAIYGYTF
>TRBV7-9|once|TRBD1|TRBJ1-2
TGTGCCAGCAGCTTTAGGACAGGGGGCTCTTCTGGCTACACCTTC
CASSFRTGGSSGYTF
>TRBV5-1|.|TRBD1|TRBJ1-1
TGCGCCAGCAGCTGGGACAGGGGGCCTGAAGCTTTCTTT
CASSWDRGPEAFF
>TRBV7-9|.|.|TRBJ1-6
TGTGCCAGCAGCTTAGAGCGGTTTTCGCCCCTCCACTTT
CASSLERFSPLHF